One sample yielded the 22 T cell receptor beta chains listed below, sequenced in a study of blood T cells in healthy people across ages. Alongside a J-beta primer mix, a sample-barcoded 5' primer served in a second PCR lasting about 7 to 12 cycles. TCRdb re-analysed the 5' RACE reads in MiXCR, keeping a single row per CDR3 protein. In the table there are about 1.8 million distinct CDR3 sequences, less than 50% of which are singletons. The sample consisted of blood. The source of these receptors is a woman in her 40s in good health.

The V and J genes are TRBV5-1 and TRBJ2-7; D gene ambiguous. The germline gives CDR1 SGHRS, CDR2 YFSETQ. This CDR3 has 14 residues. The V gene lost 2 bases and the J gene lost 0 bases, with 9 bases spanning the gap. For the CDR3, the DNA is TGCGCCAGCAGCTTCGATGGGGTCTCCTACGAGCAGTACTTC. It encodes CASSFDGVSYEQYF.

The chain joins TRBV10-3 to TRBJ2-4; D uncertain. CDR1 and CDR2 (germline): ENHRY, SYGVKD. V gave up 2 bases and J gave up 0 bases, with 14 bases separating them. There are 17 residues in the CDR3. The CDR3 is CAISEMGSNLAKNIQYF. The DNA of the CDR3 is TGTGCCATCAGTGAGATGGGGTCTAATCTAGCCAAAAACATTCAGTACTTC.

This clonotype appeared a few times. The chain recombines TRBV29-1 with TRBJ1-2; the D is unclear. In germline, CDR1 is SQVTM, CDR2 ANQGSEA. Deletions cut 4 bases from V and 2 bases from J, with 11 bases between. The CDR3 contains 13 residues. CDR3 amino acids: CSVGGTSNYGYTF. Written as DNA, the CDR3 is TGCAGCGTTGGAGGAACGTCCAACTATGGCTACACCTTC.

This chain joins TRBV29-1 and TRBJ2-1, with D uncertain. V was pared by 6 bases and J by 9 bases, with 21 bases between. Germline V CDR1 and CDR2: SQVTM, ANQGSEA. The CDR3 length is 14 residues. The DNA of the CDR3 is TGCAGCGTGGATTCGATTACTTCGTTGGGTGAGCAGTTCTTC. Translation gives CSVDSITSLGEQFF.

The rearrangement joins TRBV20-1 to TRBJ1-2; D is unclear. The CDR3 totals 16 residues. V lost 0 bases, J lost 2 bases, and 16 bases lay in between. The germline gives CDR1 DFQATT, CDR2 SNEGSKA (reference sequence). CDR3 residues: CSARDRPGIANYGYTF. In DNA form, the CDR3 reads TGCAGTGCTAGAGATCGTCCAGGAATCGCCAACTATGGCTACACCTTC.

V usage is TRBV4-1 and J usage is TRBJ1-4; D remains ambiguous. Trimming took off 0 bases at V and 5 bases at J, with 10 bases between the two ends. The CDR3 runs to 15 residues. CDR1 and CDR2 (germline): MGHRA, YSYEKL. The chain's CDR3 is CASSQETQQNEKLFF. As DNA, the CDR3 is TGCGCCAGCAGCCAAGAAACACAACAAAATGAAAAACTGTTTTTT.

This clonotype came up a few times. The V call is TRBV28, the J call TRBJ2-5, with TRBD1 identical over 7 bases. This CDR3 spans 13 amino acids. The junction had 7 bases not matched to a gene; V was cut back by 3 bases and J by 9 bases. Germline lookup yields CDR1 MDHEN and CDR2 SYDVKM. The CDR3 reads CASSFDRVDSQYF. CDR3 bases: TGTGCCAGCAGTTTTGACAGGGTGGACTCCCAGTACTTC. The full variable domain, completed using reference TRBV28 and TRBJ2-5, is DVKVTQSSRYLVKRTGEKVFLECVQDMDHENMFWYRQDPGLGLRLIYFSYDVKMKEKGDIPEGYSVSREKKERFSLILESASTNQTSMYLCASSFDRVDSQYFGPGTRLLVL.

This clonotype has a handful of counts. CDR3 DNA: TGTGCCACCAGTGACCATCAGCGGGGGACGGGAGATACGCAGTATTTT. Translation gives CATSDHQRGTGDTQYF. The chain combines TRBV24-1 with TRBJ2-3; 8 nucleotides match TRBD2. The V and J ends lost 4 bases and 5 bases, in that order; junction bases with no gene match: 10. CDR1 and CDR2 (germline): KGHDR, SFDVKD. The CDR3 has 16 residues.

The chain uses TRBV11-2 and TRBJ2-4; D is possibly TRBD1 or TRBD2 (6 bases each). Germline CDR1 is SGHAT and CDR2 is FQNNGV. V lost 2 bases to trimming and J lost 7 bases, with 12 bases between them. This CDR3 contains 14 residues. CDR3 amino acids: CASSLLGGENIQYF. CDR3 in DNA: TGTGCCAGCAGCTTATTGGGGGGCGAGAACATTCAGTACTTC.

V and J are TRBV7-2 and TRBJ1-5; D is perhaps TRBD1 (6 bases). Germline CDR1 SGHTA, CDR2 FQGNSA. Trimming stripped 3 bases from V and 2 bases from J, with 11 bases between. CDR3 length: 15 amino acids. The CDR3 protein is CASSLGARRNQPQHF. The CDR3 DNA follows: TGTGCCAGCAGCTTGGGGGCGAGGCGCAATCAGCCCCAGCATTTT.

The V and J genes are TRBV18 and TRBJ2-3, with D perhaps TRBD1 (5 bases). The germline CDR1 and CDR2 sequences are KGHSH and LQKENI. Between the trimmed V and J ends, which lost 5 bases and 7 bases, there was a span of 10 bases. The CDR3 runs to 12 residues. The CDR3 DNA reads as TGTGCCAGCTCAAAACAGGAAAATACGCAGTATTTT. The encoded protein is CASSKQENTQYF.

This clonotype has more than one count but fewer than ten. In DNA, the CDR3 is TGTGCCAGTCGCGTACCAGGGGTGCTTGGCTCTGGGGCCAACGTCCTGACTTTC. Its protein is CASRVPGVLGSGANVLTF. The V call is TRBV18, the J call TRBJ2-6; D perhaps matches TRBD1 (6 bases). Per the germline V gene, CDR1 is KGHSH and CDR2 is LQKENI. The CDR3 is 18 residues long. V lost 9 bases, J lost 0 bases, and 21 bases lay in between.

This clonotype turned up a few times. The rearrangement uses TRBV24-1 and TRBJ2-1; 7 bases are shared with TRBD2. The CDR3 sequence is 13 residues long. The germline V gene encodes CDR1 KGHDR and CDR2 SFDVKD. Germline trimming cut 9 bases from V and 6 bases from J; bases unmatched to any gene: 7. Here the CDR3 DNA reads TGTGCCACCTGGGGGGGTTCAGGCAATGAGCAGTTCTTC. It yields the protein CATWGGSGNEQFF.

This chain uses TRBV5-1 with TRBJ2-3, with D tentatively TRBD2 (5 bases). The V gene's germline CDR1 is SGHRS and CDR2 YFSETQ. The length of the CDR3 is 14 residues. Trimming shortened V by 3 bases and J by 5 bases, and 13 bases separated the two germline ends. The CDR3 DNA reads TGCGCCAGCAGCTATCCGGAGGTGGGAGATACGCAGTATTTT. Amino acids: CASSYPEVGDTQYF.

This clonotype was picked up many times. It may be a read error: a sequence one base away is much more abundant. The chain uses TRBV7-8 and TRBJ2-6, with D unresolved. The length of the CDR3 is 14 residues. The germline gives CDR1 SGHVS, CDR2 FQNEAQ. V lost 6 bases to trimming and J lost 0 bases, with 6 bases between them. CDR3 nucleotide sequence: TGTGCCAGCAGTTACACCTCTGGGGCCAACGTCCTGACTTTC. The encoded protein is CASSYTSGANVLTF.

This clonotype was seen ten or more times. The J gene is TRBJ2-5, the V gene TRBV9, with TRBD1 matching 7 bases. The CDR3 extends over 14 amino acids. The junction had 5 bases not matched to a gene; V was cut back by 5 bases and J by 1 base. Germline V gives CDR1 SGDLS, CDR2 YYNGEE. In DNA, the CDR3 is TGTGCCAGCAGTATTAGACAGGGCCAAGAGACCCAGTACTTC. It translates to CASSIRQGQETQYF.

This chain uses TRBV9 with TRBJ2-7; D is unclear. Per the germline V gene, CDR1 is SGDLS and CDR2 is YYNGEE. The CDR3 extends over 13 amino acids. V lost 3 bases, J lost 7 bases, and 14 bases lay in between. The CDR3 here is CASSGAILSEQYF. CDR3 nucleotides: TGTGCCAGCAGCGGAGCCATCCTATCGGAGCAGTACTTC.

This chain connects TRBV7-3 to TRBJ2-5; the D gene is possibly TRBD1 (6 bases). V was clipped by 5 bases and J by 5 bases, with 15 bases between them. Germline loops: CDR1 SGHTA, CDR2 FQGTGA. The CDR3 length is 14 residues. CDR3 coding DNA: TGTGCCAGCAGCCCCCACGCGAGGGGGGAGACCCAGTACTTC. This codes for CASSPHARGETQYF.

The chain couples TRBV12-3 or TRBV12-4 to TRBJ2-3, with 9 bases matching TRBD2. V shed 5 bases and J 2 bases; nucleotides not matched to a gene: 8. The CDR3 spans 16 residues. The DNA of the CDR3 is TGTGCCAGCAGTATGGGACTAGCTTTCGCCACAGATACGCAGTATTTT. Amino acid sequence: CASSMGLAFATDTQYF.

This clonotype was detected once. The chain recombines TRBV7-2 with TRBJ1-6; 7 nucleotides agree with TRBD1. Per germline, CDR1 SGHTA and CDR2 FQGNSA. This CDR3 region has 15 residues. With V trimmed by 1 base and J by 8 bases, 5 bases remained unmatched. In nucleotides, the CDR3 is TGTGCCAGCAGCTTAGTGACAGGGCAGGATTCACCCCTCCACTTT. Translating gives CASSLVTGQDSPLHF. The full variable domain, rest sourced from reference TRBV7-2 and TRBJ1-6, is GAGVSQSPSNKVTEKGKDVELRCDPISGHTALYWYRQSLGQGLEFLIYFQGNSAPDKSGLPSDRFSAERTGGSVSTLTIQRTQQEDSAVYLCASSLVTGQDSPLHFGNGTRLTVT.

This clonotype was counted only a few times. CDR3 in amino acids: CASSLASHNEQFF. DNA of the CDR3: TGTGCCAGCAGCTTAGCTAGTCACAATGAGCAGTTCTTC. The chain is built from TRBV7-2 and TRBJ2-1; unclear D gene. Trimming took 0 bases from V and 5 from J, leaving 5 bases between them. The CDR3 has 13 residues. The germline V gene has CDR1 SGHTA and CDR2 FQGNSA. Filled out from reference TRBV7-2 and TRBJ2-1, the complete variable domain reads GAGVSQSPSNKVTEKGKDVELRCDPISGHTALYWYRQSLGQGLEFLIYFQGNSAPDKSGLPSDRFSAERTGGSVSTLTIQRTQQEDSAVYLCASSLASHNEQFFGPGTRLTVL.

The gene calls are TRBV2 and TRBJ2-1; TRBD1 matches at 7 bases. Per the germline V gene, CDR1 is SNHLY and CDR2 is FYNNEI. The J segment lost 6 bases and the V segment lost 6 bases, leaving 5 bases of the junction unmatched. This CDR3 comprises 13 residues. CDR3 in amino acids: CASRFAGGNEQFF. The CDR3 nucleotides read TGTGCCAGCAGGTTTGCAGGGGGCAATGAGCAGTTCTTC.